This TCR beta chain was documented in a study of response to subunit inactivated influenza vaccine. J was trimmed by 5 bases and V by 6 bases; bases with no gene match: 12. The CDR3 loop spans 16 amino acids. Germline V gene data show CDR1 as SGHRS and CDR2 as YFSETQ. TCRdb independently ran MiXCR on the RT-PCR reads; one entry per CDR3 protein. Of under 950,000 distinct CDR3 sequences detected, 21% appear once; the ten largest clones hold about 9.4%. V and J are TRBV5-1 and TRBJ2-2, with 8 nucleotides matching TRBD1. This specimen consisted of PBMCs from blood, obtained roughly 5 days after vaccination. This receptor was obtained from a middle-aged man who received an inactivated influenza vaccine. The CDR3 spells CASTDTGTGFTGELFF. DNA of the CDR3: TGCGCCAGCACCGATACCGGGACAGGTTTTACCGGGGAGCTGTTTTTT.